This T cell receptor (beta chain) was sequenced during a study of T cells in Graves' hyperthyroidism and ophthalmopathy. TCR beta CDR3 sequences were amplified from RNA transcripts. An initial round of RT-PCR targeting the TCR CDR3 relied on the HTBI primer set. TCRdb reprocessed the multiplex PCR reads with MiXCR, giving one entry per CDR3 protein. This table holds 500,000 to 650,000 distinct CDR3 sequences, 15% to 20% found once. Diagnoses were made from clinical symptoms, serum measures (thyroxine and TRAb), thyroid ultrasound and orbital computed tomography. Germline-derived CDR1 and CDR2 are MNHEY and SMNVEV (reference sequence). The CDR3 consists of 16 residues. V lost 1 base, J lost 4 bases, and 11 bases lay in between.

The TCR was taken from a man aged 40-49 years with Graves' ophthalmopathy. The sequencing sample was made of blood. The chain couples TRBV27 to TRBJ2-6; TRBD2 might be the D (6 bases). CDR3 region: CASSLLEGAGANVLTF. The CDR3 nucleotides are TGTGCCAGCAGTTTATTGGAGGGAGCCGGGGCCAACGTCCTGACTTTC.